Following are 10 T cell receptor beta chains from one sample sequenced in a study of cytomegalovirus exposure and HLA in healthy donors. The PCR employed 60 Vbeta primers together with 13 Jbeta primers. Method: immunoSEQ multiplex PCR; TCRdb's copy keeps in-frame clones and lacks some. The sample includes 55,000 to 75,000 clones, approximately 87% of them seen just once. Sample: PBMCs. These receptors were obtained from a man younger than 35 in good health and CMV-seronegative.

The chain links TRBV16 to TRBJ1-4; no firm D call. Trimming left V 0 bases short and J 0 bases short, with 14 bases between. CDR1 and CDR2 (germline): KGHSY, FQNENV. The CDR3 has 18 residues. In DNA, the CDR3 is TGTGCCAGCAGCCAATCGATAATGCGAACAGCAACTAATGAAAAACTGTTTTTT. Residues: CASSQSIMRTATNEKLFF.

This clone was seen a few times. V is TRBV28 and J is TRBJ2-2; D perhaps matches TRBD2 (5 bases). Trimming left V 0 bases short and J 6 bases short, with 11 bases between. CDR3 length: 15 amino acids. CDR1 is MDHEN and CDR2 is SYDVKM in the germline V gene. CDR3: CASSLWGMEAGELFF. In DNA, the CDR3 is TGTGCCAGCAGTTTATGGGGGATGGAGGCCGGGGAGCTGTTTTTT.

The rearrangement uses TRBV2 and TRBJ1-5; maybe TRBD1 (5 bases). The CDR3 is 15 amino acids. Germline-derived CDR1 and CDR2 are SNHLY and FYNNEI. V was pared by 7 bases and J by 1 base, with 14 bases between. The chain's CDR3 is CASTEETDSNQPQHF. CDR3 bases: TGTGCCAGCACCGAGGAGACAGACAGCAATCAGCCCCAGCATTTT.

The chain is built from TRBV6-1 and TRBJ1-5, with TRBD1 identical over 7 bases. In germline, CDR1 is MNHNS, CDR2 SASEGT. V was clipped by 7 bases and J by 2 bases; unmatched bases: 2. The CDR3 sequence is 13 residues long. The CDR3 spells CASKGTGNQPQHF. CDR3 bases: TGTGCCAGCAAAGGGACAGGCAATCAGCCCCAGCATTTT.

The chain carries TRBV4-1 and TRBJ2-7, with 7 bases that match TRBD2. With V trimmed by 0 bases and J by 3 bases, 5 bases remained unmatched. The CDR3 contains 15 residues. Germline loops: CDR1 MGHRA, CDR2 YSYEKL. CDR3 in DNA: TGCGCCAGCAGCCAAGAAGCGCAGCGGGACTACGAGCAGTACTTC. It yields the protein CASSQEAQRDYEQYF.

CDR3 bases: TGCGCCAGCAGAAACCCTGCGGAGAACACTGAAGCTTTCTTT. Its protein product is CASRNPAENTEAFF. This rearrangement joins TRBV4-1 to TRBJ1-1; D is unclear. Germline CDR1 MGHRA, CDR2 YSYEKL. The CDR3 is 14 amino acids. V lost 6 bases to trimming and J lost 1 base, with 12 bases between them.

The CDR3 spells CASSDSTGADTQYF. DNA for the CDR3: TGTGCCAGCAGTGACTCGACAGGGGCAGATACGCAGTATTTT. V and J are TRBV6-4 and TRBJ2-3; the match to TRBD1 covers 8 bases. CDR1 and CDR2 from the germline V gene are MRHNA and SNTAGT. With V trimmed by 0 bases and J by 4 bases, 0 bases remained unmatched. CDR3 length equals 14 residues.

The V and J genes are TRBV6-5 and TRBJ2-7; 9 bases map to TRBD1. CDR3 length equals 16 residues. The V gene's germline CDR1 is MNHEY and CDR2 SVGAGI. J lost 2 bases, V lost 2 bases, and 7 bases had no gene match. The CDR3 region is CASSYSGTGTAYEQYF. CDR3 nucleotide sequence: TGTGCCAGCAGTTACAGCGGGACAGGGACCGCCTACGAGCAGTACTTC.

This CDR3 reads CASSQDGGGGNQETQYF. The CDR3 coding sequence is TGTGCCAGCAGCCAAGATGGCGGGGGGGGGAACCAAGAGACCCAGTACTTC. The V call is TRBV4-2, the J call TRBJ2-5; 9 bases are shared with TRBD2. The CDR3 consists of 17 residues. Germline values: CDR1 LGHNA, CDR2 YNFKEQ. V was clipped by 0 bases and J by 0 bases; unmatched bases: 5.

This chain uses TRBV6-5 with TRBJ2-7, with 8 nucleotides matching TRBD2. This CDR3 spans 14 amino acids. The V and J ends lost 6 bases and 1 base, in that order; junction bases with no gene match: 5. Germline loops: CDR1 MNHEY, CDR2 SVGAGI. CDR3 region: CASSTSGQSYEQYF. The CDR3 DNA sequence: TGTGCCAGCAGCACTAGCGGACAGTCCTACGAGCAGTACTTC.